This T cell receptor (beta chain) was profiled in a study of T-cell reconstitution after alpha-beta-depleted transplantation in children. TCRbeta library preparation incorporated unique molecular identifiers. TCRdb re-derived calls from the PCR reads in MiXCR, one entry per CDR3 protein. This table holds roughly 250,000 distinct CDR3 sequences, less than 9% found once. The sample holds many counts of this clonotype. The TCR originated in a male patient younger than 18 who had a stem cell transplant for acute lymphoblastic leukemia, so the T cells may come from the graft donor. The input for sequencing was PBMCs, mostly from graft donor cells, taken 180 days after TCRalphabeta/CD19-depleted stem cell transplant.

The CDR3 is CASSWDPRETQYF. In DNA, the CDR3 is TGCGCCAGCAGCTGGGACCCGAGGGAGACCCAGTACTTC. The V gene is TRBV5-1, the J gene TRBJ2-5; D is perhaps TRBD1 or TRBD2 (5 bases each). This CDR3 is built from 13 residues. Deletions cut 3 bases from V and 5 bases from J, with 11 bases between. The germline CDR1 and CDR2 sequences are SGHRS and YFSETQ.